The 27 T cell receptor beta chains below come from one sample, sequenced in a study of Ad26.COV2.S vaccination and SARS-CoV-2 variants. Clones were read by immunoSEQ multiplex PCR, and TCRdb kept only the in-frame ones, dropping some. The table shows over 400,000 clones, with roughly nine tenths occurring only once. Indicated treatment: roughly 18 received Ad26.COV2.S at low or high dose, single or two shots; 5 received placebo; per-sample allocation not given. Sampling happened 63 days after the first vaccine or placebo injection. The sequencing here drew on peripheral blood, taken in a trial of Ad26.COV2.S vaccine versus placebo. These receptors were taken from a person aged 18 to 59 who received the Ad26.COV2.S COVID-19 vaccine or a placebo.

The rearrangement joins TRBV14 to TRBJ2-4; D remains ambiguous. The CDR3 contains 15 residues. V was shortened by 0 bases and J by 6 bases, with 12 bases between the two germline ends. Germline assignment: CDR1 SGHDN and CDR2 FVKESK. The CDR3 sequence: CASSQDYPSTNIQYF. The CDR3 DNA reads TGTGCCAGCAGCCAAGATTATCCTAGTACAAACATTCAGTACTTC.

A single count supports this clone. The chain employs TRBV5-6 and TRBJ1-2, with 10 nucleotides matching TRBD1. The length of the CDR3 is 16 residues. Germline-derived CDR1 and CDR2 are SGHDT and YYEEEE. V lost 5 bases, J lost 0 bases, and 7 bases stayed unmatched. The CDR3 coding sequence is TGTGCCAGCAGTATCCGGGACAGGGGATCTAACTATGGCTACACCTTC. This codes for CASSIRDRGSNYGYTF.

The genes are TRBV28 and TRBJ1-2; possible D gene TRBD1, 5 bases. Germline CDR1 MDHEN, CDR2 SYDVKM. Deletions cut 3 bases from V and 4 bases from J, with 15 bases between. The CDR3 is 15 residues long. The CDR3 is CASSLDHQGTYGYTF. DNA of the CDR3: TGTGCCAGCAGTTTGGACCATCAGGGTACCTATGGCTACACCTTC.

The chain recombines TRBV5-1 with TRBJ2-1, with 12 bases that match TRBD2. The length of the CDR3 is 16 residues. With V trimmed by 2 bases and J by 7 bases, 7 bases remained unmatched. Germline-derived CDR1 and CDR2 are SGHRS and YFSETQ. The CDR3 protein is CASSFRLAGAGNEQFF. CDR3 DNA sequence: TGCGCCAGCAGCTTTAGACTAGCGGGAGCGGGTAATGAGCAGTTCTTC.

V usage is TRBV18 and J usage is TRBJ2-7, with D possibly TRBD1 on 7 matching bases. This CDR3 is built from 16 residues. Germline-derived CDR1 and CDR2 are KGHSH and LQKENI. V gave up 2 bases and J gave up 6 bases, with 20 bases separating them. The CDR3, as DNA: TGTGCCAGCTCACCATTCTCCGGCGGCCAGGGGGGCGAGCAGTACGTC. This encodes CASSPFSGGQGGEQYV.

This rearrangement joins TRBV19 to TRBJ2-7; 8 bases align to TRBD1. The CDR3 consists of 16 residues. CDR1 and CDR2 from the germline V gene are LNHDA and SQIVND (reference sequence). J lost 8 bases, V lost 6 bases, and 18 bases had no gene match. CDR3 in amino acids: CASSTGPGTGPTQQYF. In DNA, the CDR3 is TGTGCCAGTAGCACAGGCCCCGGGACAGGCCCCACGCAGCAGTACTTC.

The rearrangement links TRBV3-1 (or the pseudogene TRBV3-2) to TRBJ2-1; the D gene is possibly TRBD2 (6 bases). The CDR3 totals 16 residues. V dropped 2 bases and J dropped 0 bases, with 11 bases sitting between them. The germline gives CDR1 LGHDT, CDR2 YNNKEL (reference sequence). The CDR3 nucleotides are TGTGCCAGCAGCCAACCCGGGGGATACTCCTACAATGAGCAGTTCTTC. Its translation is CASSQPGGYSYNEQFF.

The J gene is TRBJ2-1, the V gene TRBV28; 8 bases match TRBD2. Germline V gives CDR1 MDHEN, CDR2 SYDVKM. The V and J ends lost 4 bases and 2 bases, in that order; junction bases with no gene match: 7. This CDR3 contains 16 residues. CDR3 protein: CASSWPLRGAYNEQFF. The CDR3 bases are TGTGCCAGCAGTTGGCCCCTGCGGGGGGCCTACAATGAGCAGTTCTTC.

This sequence joins TRBV2 and TRBJ1-2, with D uncertain. This CDR3 is 14 amino acids long. Trimming removed 8 bases from V and 3 bases from J, with 16 bases in between. Germline values: CDR1 SNHLY, CDR2 FYNNEI. Written as DNA, the CDR3 is TGTGCCAGCTGCACGGTAGGGTGTGACTATGGCTACACCTTC. This gives the protein CASCTVGCDYGYTF.

The V gene is TRBV9, the J gene TRBJ2-7; tentative D call: TRBD2 (5 bases). The germline gives CDR1 SGDLS, CDR2 YYNGEE. V was clipped by 4 bases and J by 2 bases, with 10 bases between them. The length of the CDR3 is 13 residues. The CDR3 protein is CASSQRGTYEQYV. CDR3 bases: TGTGCCAGCAGCCAACGGGGTACCTACGAGCAGTACGTC.

This chain uses TRBV9 with TRBJ2-5, with 8 bases identical to TRBD1. V dropped 4 bases and J dropped 4; count of bases not matched to a gene: 6. This CDR3 comprises 14 residues. CDR1 is SGDLS, CDR2 YYNGEE, per germline. The CDR3 spells CASSTTGGSETQYF. CDR3 nucleotides: TGTGCCAGCAGCACTACAGGGGGATCAGAGACCCAGTACTTC.

The chain joins TRBV5-6 to TRBJ2-3, with 7 positions matching TRBD2. After removal of 6 bases from V and 5 bases from J, the junction contained 3 bases not matched to a gene. CDR1 and CDR2 from the germline V gene are SGHDT and YYEEEE. The CDR3 consists of 12 residues. The CDR3 region is CASNPGGDTQYF. DNA for the CDR3: TGTGCCAGCAACCCGGGAGGAGATACGCAGTATTTT.

V gene TRBV7-6 combines with J gene TRBJ2-3; 8 bases line up with TRBD1. CDR3 length equals 19 residues. Germline lookup yields CDR1 SGHVS and CDR2 FNYEAQ. V lost 5 bases, J lost 0 bases, and 16 bases stayed unmatched. CDR3 amino acids: CASSRRGQGQLSSTDTQYF. The DNA of the CDR3 is TGTGCCAGCAGCCGGCGCGGACAGGGCCAACTTTCTAGCACAGATACGCAGTATTTT.

The chain combines TRBV4-3 with TRBJ1-4; maybe TRBD1 (5 bases). Trimming took off 2 bases at V and 8 bases at J, with 12 bases between the two ends. The CDR3 extends over 14 amino acids. Looked up from germline, CDR1 is LGHNA and CDR2 is YSLEER. For the CDR3, the DNA is TGCGCCAGCAGCCAACGACAAGGGGACGAAAAACTGTTTTTT. Protein product: CASSQRQGDEKLFF.

This chain connects TRBV7-2 to TRBJ2-1; D perhaps matches TRBD2 (6 bases). The length of the CDR3 is 15 residues. The V gene's germline CDR1 is SGHTA and CDR2 FQGNSA. Deletions cut 6 bases from V and 12 bases from J, with 24 bases between. CDR3 in amino acids: CASREGLGRFRVQFF. CDR3 nucleotide sequence: TGTGCCAGCAGGGAGGGACTGGGGCGCTTCAGGGTGCAGTTCTTC.

V usage is TRBV5-4 and J usage is TRBJ2-3; the D gene is possibly TRBD2 (5 bases). This CDR3 is 15 amino acids long. Germline V gene lookup returns CDR1 SGHNT and CDR2 YYREEE (reference sequence). The V gene lost 6 bases and the J gene lost 0 bases, with 14 bases spanning the gap. CDR3 loop: CASTPSHASTDTQYF. In DNA form, the CDR3 reads TGTGCCAGCACCCCTAGCCACGCTAGCACAGATACGCAGTATTTT.

The gene calls are TRBV3-1 (or the pseudogene TRBV3-2) and TRBJ2-7; D is perhaps TRBD2 (7 bases). CDR1 and CDR2 (germline): LGHDT, YNNKEL (reference sequence). The CDR3 totals 13 residues. The V end was cut by 4 bases, the J end by 6 bases, with 13 bases between. The CDR3 region is CASSLLRGGEQYV. Written as DNA, the CDR3 is TGTGCCAGCAGCCTCCTAAGGGGGGGCGAGCAGTACGTC.

The J gene is TRBJ1-2, the V gene TRBV9, with D possibly being TRBD1 (6 bases). From germline, CDR1 is SGDLS and CDR2 YYNGEE. V lost 4 bases and J lost 7, with 20 bases in between. The CDR3 runs 15 residues. CDR3 in amino acids: CASSPGGGGQGGYTF. CDR3 nucleotides: TGTGCCAGCAGCCCCGGAGGTGGGGGGCAGGGTGGCTACACCTTC.

J is TRBJ1-2 and V is TRBV30; D remains ambiguous. The germline V gene has CDR1 GTSNPN and CDR2 SVGIG (reference sequence). The CDR3 covers 13 residues. Trimming removed 3 bases at V and 4 bases at J, with 12 bases between. The CDR3 spells CAWRRHRPYGYTF. CDR3 bases: TGTGCCTGGAGGCGACACAGACCCTATGGCTACACCTTC.

The rearrangement joins TRBV5-4 to TRBJ1-4; the match to TRBD1 covers 12 bases. Germline assignment: CDR1 SGHNT and CDR2 YYREEE (reference sequence). The CDR3 contains 17 residues. The V segment lost 5 bases and the J segment 7 bases; nucleotides outside the gene matches: 12. CDR3 bases: TGTGCCAGCAGTTCGCCGGGACAGGGGGCTTCGAGTGAAAAACTGTTTTTT. This codes for CASSSPGQGASSEKLFF.

The rearrangement uses TRBV15 and TRBJ2-3; tentative D call: TRBD2 (7 bases). V was shortened by 6 bases and J by 7 bases, with 14 bases between the two germline ends. This CDR3 spans 13 amino acids. CDR1 LNHNV and CDR2 YYDKDF come from the germline V gene (reference sequence). The DNA of the CDR3 is TGTGCCACCAGTTTTGCGGGGGCTAATACGCAGTATTTT. Protein: CATSFAGANTQYF.

This clone appeared a single time. The CDR3 DNA is TGTGCCAGCAGCCAAAGGCCAGGGGGCAATGAGCAGTTCTTC. It translates to CASSQRPGGNEQFF. The rearrangement joins TRBV3-1 (or the pseudogene TRBV3-2) to TRBJ2-1, with 7 bases identical to TRBD1. Trimming at V came to 2 bases and at J to 6 bases, leaving 4 bases not matched to a gene. Germline lookup yields CDR1 LGHDT and CDR2 YNNKEL (reference sequence). The CDR3 extends over 14 amino acids.

This chain connects TRBV5-8 to TRBJ2-3; D is tentatively TRBD1 or TRBD2 (6 bases each). The CDR3 has 16 amino acids. The V gene's germline CDR1 is SGHTS and CDR2 YDEGEE. Trimming took off 4 bases at V and 0 bases at J, with 15 bases between the two ends. CDR3 residues: CASSRGTYRSTDTQYF. For the CDR3, the DNA is TGTGCCAGCAGCCGCGGGACATACCGGAGCACAGATACGCAGTATTTT.

V gene TRBV6-2 or TRBV6-3 combines with J gene TRBJ2-4; tentative D call: TRBD2 (5 bases). Trimming shortened V by 0 bases and J by 2 bases, and 14 bases separated the two germline ends. Germline values: CDR1 MNHEY, CDR2 SVGEGT. There are 17 residues in the CDR3. CDR3 DNA sequence: TGTGCCAGCAGTTACTCAACGGGGATCGGGACCAAAAACATTCAGTACTTC. It encodes CASSYSTGIGTKNIQYF.

This rearrangement joins TRBV3-1 (or the pseudogene TRBV3-2) to TRBJ2-5; 7 bases fit TRBD1. V trimming: 6 bases; J trimming: 5 bases; junction bases outside the gene matches: 9. Germline loops: CDR1 LGHDT, CDR2 YNNKEL (reference sequence). The CDR3 length is 14 residues. The CDR3 coding sequence is TGTGCCAGCAGACATACAGGGGTCGGGGAGACCCAGTACTTC. Protein product: CASRHTGVGETQYF.

The chain combines TRBV6-6 with TRBJ2-1; tentatively, D is TRBD1 (6 bases). The V end lost 7 bases, the J end lost 6 bases, and 19 bases lay between the germline ends. This CDR3 has 15 amino acids. Germline CDR1 is MNHNY and CDR2 is SVGAGI (reference sequence). The CDR3 sequence is CASNSLRDTINEQFF. CDR3 DNA: TGTGCCAGCAATTCACTCCGGGACACCATCAATGAGCAGTTCTTC.

The rearrangement links TRBV5-6 to TRBJ2-3, with D tentatively TRBD1 or TRBD2 (5 bases each). The V gene lost 1 base and the J gene lost 7 bases, with 10 bases spanning the gap. This CDR3 region has 13 residues. The germline gives CDR1 SGHDT, CDR2 YYEEEE. The DNA for the CDR3 is TGTGCCAGCAGCTTGAGAGAGGGGAATACGCAGTATTTT. Encoded protein: CASSLREGNTQYF.